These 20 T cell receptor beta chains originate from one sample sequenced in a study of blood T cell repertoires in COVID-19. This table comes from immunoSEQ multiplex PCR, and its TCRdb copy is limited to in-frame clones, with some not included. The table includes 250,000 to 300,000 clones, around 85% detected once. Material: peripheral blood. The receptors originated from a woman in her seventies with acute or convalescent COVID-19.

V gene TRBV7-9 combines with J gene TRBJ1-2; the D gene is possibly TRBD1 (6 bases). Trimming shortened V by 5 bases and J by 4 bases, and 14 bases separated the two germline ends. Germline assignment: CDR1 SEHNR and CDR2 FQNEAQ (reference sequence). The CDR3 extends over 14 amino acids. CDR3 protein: CASSDTGLVYGYTF. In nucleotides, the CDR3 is TGTGCCAGCAGCGACACAGGGCTGGTCTATGGCTACACCTTC.

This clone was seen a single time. DNA of the CDR3: TGTGCCTGGAACAGGAAGGCTAACTATGGCTACACCTTC. As protein: CAWNRKANYGYTF. This chain uses TRBV30 with TRBJ1-2; D might be TRBD1 (5 bases). The CDR3 is 13 residues long. The V gene lost 4 bases and the J gene lost 0 bases, with 9 bases spanning the gap. From germline, CDR1 is GTSNPN and CDR2 SVGIG (reference sequence).

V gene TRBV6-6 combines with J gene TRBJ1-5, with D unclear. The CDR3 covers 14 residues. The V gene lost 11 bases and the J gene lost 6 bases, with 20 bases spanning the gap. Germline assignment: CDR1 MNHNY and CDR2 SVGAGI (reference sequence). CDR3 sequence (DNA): TGTGCCTCCCTTTCGAAAGGAGCGGTTCAGCCCCAGCATTTT. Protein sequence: CASLSKGAVQPQHF.

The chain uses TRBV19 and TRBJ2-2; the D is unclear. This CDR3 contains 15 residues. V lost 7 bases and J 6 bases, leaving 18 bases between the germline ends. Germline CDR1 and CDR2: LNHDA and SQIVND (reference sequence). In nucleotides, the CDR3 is TGTGCCAGTACAAGGCAACTCCCAGGCCCCGGGGAGCTGTTTTTT. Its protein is CASTRQLPGPGELFF.

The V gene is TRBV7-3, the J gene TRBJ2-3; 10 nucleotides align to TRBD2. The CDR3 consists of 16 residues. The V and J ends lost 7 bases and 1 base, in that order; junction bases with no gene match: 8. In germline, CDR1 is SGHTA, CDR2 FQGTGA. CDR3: CASILSGGRRTDTQYF. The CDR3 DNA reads TGTGCCAGCATCCTTAGCGGGGGGCGCCGCACAGATACGCAGTATTTT.

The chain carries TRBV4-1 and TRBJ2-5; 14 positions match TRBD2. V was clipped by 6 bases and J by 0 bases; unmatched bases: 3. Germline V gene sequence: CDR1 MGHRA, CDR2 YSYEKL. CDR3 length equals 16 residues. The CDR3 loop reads CASSRLAGGYQETQYF. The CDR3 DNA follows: TGCGCCAGCAGTCGACTAGCGGGGGGGTACCAAGAGACCCAGTACTTC.

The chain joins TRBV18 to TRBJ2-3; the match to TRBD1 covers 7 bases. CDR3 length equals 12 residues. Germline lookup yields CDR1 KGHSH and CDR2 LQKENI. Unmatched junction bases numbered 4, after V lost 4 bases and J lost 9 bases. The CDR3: CASSQRQGTQYF. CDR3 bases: TGTGCCAGCTCACAGCGACAGGGAACGCAGTATTTT.

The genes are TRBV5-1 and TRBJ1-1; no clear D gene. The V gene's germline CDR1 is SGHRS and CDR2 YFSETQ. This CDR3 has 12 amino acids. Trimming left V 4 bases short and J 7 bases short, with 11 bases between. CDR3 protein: CASSPLGVEAFF. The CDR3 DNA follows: TGCGCCAGCAGCCCACTCGGGGTTGAAGCTTTCTTT. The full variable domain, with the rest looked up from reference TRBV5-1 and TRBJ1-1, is KAGVTQTPRYLIKTRGQQVTLSCSPISGHRSVSWYQQTPGQGLQFLFEYFSETQRNKGNFPGRFSGRQFSNSRSEMNVSTLELGDSALYLCASSPLGVEAFFGQGTRLTVV.

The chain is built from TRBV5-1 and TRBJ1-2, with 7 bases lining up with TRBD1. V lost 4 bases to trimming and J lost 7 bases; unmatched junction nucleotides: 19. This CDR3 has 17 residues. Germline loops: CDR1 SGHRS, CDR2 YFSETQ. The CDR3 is CASSRMGTTEGAGGYTF. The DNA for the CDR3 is TGCGCCAGCAGCCGCATGGGAACGACGGAGGGGGCAGGTGGCTACACCTTC.

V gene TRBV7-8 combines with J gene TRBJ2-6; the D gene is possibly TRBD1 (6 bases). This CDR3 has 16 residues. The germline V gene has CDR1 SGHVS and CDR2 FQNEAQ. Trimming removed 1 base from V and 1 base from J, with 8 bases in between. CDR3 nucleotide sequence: TGTGCCAGCAGCTTAGTGGACAGATCTGGGGCCAACGTCCTGACTTTC. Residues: CASSLVDRSGANVLTF.

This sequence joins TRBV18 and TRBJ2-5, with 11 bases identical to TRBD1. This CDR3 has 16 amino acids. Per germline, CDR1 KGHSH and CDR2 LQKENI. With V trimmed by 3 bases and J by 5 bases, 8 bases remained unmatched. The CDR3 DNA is TGTGCCAGCTCACCCCAGAGGACAGGGGGCGCGGAGACCCAGTACTTC. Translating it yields CASSPQRTGGAETQYF.

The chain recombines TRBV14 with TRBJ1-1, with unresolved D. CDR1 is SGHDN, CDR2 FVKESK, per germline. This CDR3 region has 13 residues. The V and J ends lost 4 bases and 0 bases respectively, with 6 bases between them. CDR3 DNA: TGTGCCAGCAGCCCTAGAGTGAACACTGAAGCTTTCTTT. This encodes CASSPRVNTEAFF.

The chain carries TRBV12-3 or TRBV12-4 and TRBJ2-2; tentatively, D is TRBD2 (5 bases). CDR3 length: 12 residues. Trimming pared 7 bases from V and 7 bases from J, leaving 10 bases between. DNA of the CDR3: TGTGCCAGCACCCGAGGGATCGGGGAGCTGTTTTTT. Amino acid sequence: CASTRGIGELFF.

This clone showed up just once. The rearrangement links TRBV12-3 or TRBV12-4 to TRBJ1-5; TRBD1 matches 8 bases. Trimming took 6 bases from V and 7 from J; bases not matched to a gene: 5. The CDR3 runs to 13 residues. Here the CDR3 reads CASSRQGTQPQHF. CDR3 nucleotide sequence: TGTGCCAGCAGCCGACAGGGGACCCAGCCCCAGCATTTT.

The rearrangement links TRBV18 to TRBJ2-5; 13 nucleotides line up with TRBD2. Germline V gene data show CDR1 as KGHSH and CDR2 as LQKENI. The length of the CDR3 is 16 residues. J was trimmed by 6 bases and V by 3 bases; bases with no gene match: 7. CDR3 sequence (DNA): TGTGCCAGCTCACCGCTGACTAGCGGGGGGTACCAGACCCAGTACTTC. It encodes CASSPLTSGGYQTQYF.

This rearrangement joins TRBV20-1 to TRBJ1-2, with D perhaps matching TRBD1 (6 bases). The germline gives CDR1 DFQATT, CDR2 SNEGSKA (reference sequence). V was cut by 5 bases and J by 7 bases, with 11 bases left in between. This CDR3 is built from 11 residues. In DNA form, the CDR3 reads TGCAGTGCTCAACGGACAGCTGGCTACACCTTC. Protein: CSAQRTAGYTF.

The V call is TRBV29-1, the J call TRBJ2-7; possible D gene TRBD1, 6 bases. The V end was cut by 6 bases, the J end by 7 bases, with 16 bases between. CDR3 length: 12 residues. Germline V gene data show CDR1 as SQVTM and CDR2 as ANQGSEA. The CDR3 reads CSVGQFGNEQYF. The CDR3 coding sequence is TGCAGCGTAGGACAGTTTGGCAATGAGCAGTACTTC.

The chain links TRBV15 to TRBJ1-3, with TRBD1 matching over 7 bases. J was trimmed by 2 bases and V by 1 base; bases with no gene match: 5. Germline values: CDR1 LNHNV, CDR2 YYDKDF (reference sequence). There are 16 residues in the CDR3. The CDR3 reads CATSRGDRDPGNTIYF. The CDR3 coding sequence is TGTGCCACCAGCAGAGGAGACAGGGACCCTGGAAACACCATATATTTT.

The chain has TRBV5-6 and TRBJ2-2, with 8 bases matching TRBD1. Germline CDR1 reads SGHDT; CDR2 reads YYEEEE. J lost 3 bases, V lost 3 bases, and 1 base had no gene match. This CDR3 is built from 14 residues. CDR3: CASSSTGDTGELFF. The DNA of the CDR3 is TGTGCCAGCAGCTCGACAGGGGACACCGGGGAGCTGTTTTTT.

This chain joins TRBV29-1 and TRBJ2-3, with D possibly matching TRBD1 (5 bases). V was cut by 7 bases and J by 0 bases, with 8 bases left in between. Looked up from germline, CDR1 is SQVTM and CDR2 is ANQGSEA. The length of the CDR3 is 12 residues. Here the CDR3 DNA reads TGCAGCGCCAGGGATAGCACAGATACGCAGTATTTT. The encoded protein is CSARDSTDTQYF.